This TCR beta chain was profiled in a study of glioma-infiltrating T cells after dendritic cell vaccination. The sample's time point: after dendritic cell vaccination, including at tumor progression/relapse. No glioblastoma patient carried an isocitrate dehydrogenase mutation. The PCR used 60 V beta and 13 J beta primers. The protocol was immunoSEQ multiplex PCR, while the TCRdb copy is restricted to in-frame clones and leaves out a portion. The table includes just under 60,000 clones, about four fifths detected once. The receptor was derived from a human donor with glioblastoma. The input for sequencing was blood, taken after dendritic cell vaccination.

The CDR3 region is CASSPLQGAGNTIYF. CDR3 sequence (DNA): TGCGCCAGCAGCCCTTTACAGGGAGCTGGAAACACCATATATTTT. The rearrangement links TRBV5-1 to TRBJ1-3; a weak D match, TRBD1 (6 bases). V dropped 4 bases and J dropped 2 bases, with 13 bases sitting between them. The CDR3 has 15 residues. The germline gives CDR1 SGHRS, CDR2 YFSETQ.